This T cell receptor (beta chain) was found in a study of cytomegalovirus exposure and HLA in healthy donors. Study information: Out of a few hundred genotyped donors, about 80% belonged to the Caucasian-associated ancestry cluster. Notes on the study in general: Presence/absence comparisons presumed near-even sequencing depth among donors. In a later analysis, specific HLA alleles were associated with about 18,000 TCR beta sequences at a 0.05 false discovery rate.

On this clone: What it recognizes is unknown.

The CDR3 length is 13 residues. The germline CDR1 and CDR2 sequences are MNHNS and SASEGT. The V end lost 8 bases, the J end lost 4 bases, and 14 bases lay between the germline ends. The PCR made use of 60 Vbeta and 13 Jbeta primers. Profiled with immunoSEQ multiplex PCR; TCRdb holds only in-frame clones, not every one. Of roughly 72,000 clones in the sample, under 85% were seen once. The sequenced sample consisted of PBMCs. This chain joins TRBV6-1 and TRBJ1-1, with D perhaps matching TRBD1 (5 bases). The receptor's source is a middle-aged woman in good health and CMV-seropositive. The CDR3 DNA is TGTGCCAGCTCTGACAGCGTGGTCACTGAAGCTTTCTTT. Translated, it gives CASSDSVVTEAFF.